The 2 T cell receptor beta chains below were found in one sample sequenced in a study of blood T cell repertoires in COVID-19 (dated by TCRdb to 2018 to 2021). Receptor libraries were prepared by the immunoSEQ multiplex PCR assay. As stored in TCRdb, this immuneACCESS dataset retains in-frame rearrangements with V and J assigned. A fraction of the clones does not appear; measured against another copy, unresolved V genes explain less than half of the discrepancy, and the remainder lacks a known reason. This sample has over 300,000 clones in its table, and around nine tenths of those were observed once. Clones ranked in the top ten supply about 9.5% of the sample. The material sequenced was PBMCs or T cells enriched from blood (not recorded which). The receptors were gathered from a woman aged 35 to 49 who had recovered from COVID-19.

CDR3 nucleotide sequence: TGCAGCGTTGAAGGTTCCAACAGTGGAAACACCATATATTTT. Its protein is CSVEGSNSGNTIYF. The V gene is TRBV29-1, the J gene TRBJ1-3; D not resolved. CDR1 and CDR2 (germline): SQVTM, ANQGSEA. This CDR3 region has 14 residues. Trimming removed 1 base at V and 3 bases at J, with 10 bases between.

The chain recombines TRBV7-2 with TRBJ2-1, with 10 bases that match TRBD2. J was trimmed by 7 bases and V by 1 base; bases with no gene match: 7. Germline values: CDR1 SGHTA, CDR2 FQGNSA. The CDR3 loop spans 16 amino acids. The CDR3 is CASSLEAASGSNEQFF. The CDR3 DNA reads as TGTGCCAGCAGCTTAGAGGCCGCTAGCGGGAGTAATGAGCAGTTCTTC.